This TCR beta chain was captured in a study of Ad26.COV2.S vaccination and SARS-CoV-2 variants. About the research overall: The authors gave Ad26.COV2.S intramuscularly, either once or twice 56 days apart. Findings and caveats of the study: It is possible that the TCR breadth and depth analyses underestimated the total T cell responses. Substantial response breadth was reportedly seen for spike-specific CD8+ and CD4+ T cells after vaccination.

Assay used: immunoSEQ multiplex PCR; TCRdb lists only in-frame clones, some missing. The table shows more than 300,000 clones, with approximately 86% occurring only once. The sample's treatment: some 19 received Ad26.COV2.S at low or high dose, single or two shots; about 5 received placebo; per-sample allocation not given. Sampling happened 63 days after the first vaccine or placebo injection. Recruitment in Boston yielded a donor of adult age, 18-55 years. Note on this clone: Its antigen is not identified.

The CDR3 has 16 residues. CDR1 LNHDA and CDR2 SQIVND come from the germline V gene (reference sequence). V lost 5 bases and J lost 7; bases outside the gene matches: 11. The specimen comprised peripheral blood, sampled in a trial of Ad26.COV2.S vaccine versus placebo. The gene calls are TRBV19 and TRBJ1-6; the match to TRBD1 covers 7 bases. This sequence was found in a person aged 18-60 years who received the Ad26.COV2.S COVID-19 vaccine or a placebo. The CDR3 sequence: CASSGSRTGWNSPLHF. CDR3 nucleotides: TGTGCCAGTAGTGGATCCCGGACAGGATGGAATTCACCCCTCCACTTT.